One and the same sample provided the 29 T cell receptor beta chains below, sequenced in a study of fetal regulatory T cell absence and autoimmunity. Method: immunoSEQ multiplex PCR; TCRdb's copy keeps in-frame clones and lacks some. Seen here are approximately 94,000 clones, less than 80% observed once, and the top ten hold roughly 2%. The sample consisted of pancreas tissue. Every receptor here comes from a male donor with IPEX syndrome.

The rearrangement links TRBV4-1 to TRBJ2-1; 10 bases align to TRBD2. The CDR3 length is 16 residues. V trimming: 4 bases; J trimming: 7 bases; junction bases outside the gene matches: 10. Germline assignment: CDR1 MGHRA and CDR2 YSYEKL. In nucleotides, the CDR3 is TGCGCCAGCAGCCTTAAAGCGGGGGGGCGGACGAATGAGCAGTTCTTC. Its translation: CASSLKAGGRTNEQFF.

DNA of the CDR3: TGTGCCAGCCGCCGGACAGGCACAGATACGCAGTATTTT. It translates to CASRRTGTDTQYF. The gene calls are TRBV6-5 and TRBJ2-3, with D possibly TRBD1 on 6 matching bases. Trimming took 8 bases from V and 1 from J, leaving 10 bases between them. CDR1 and CDR2 from the germline V gene are MNHEY and SVGAGI. The CDR3 totals 13 residues.

The genes are TRBV6-1 and TRBJ2-7, with TRBD1 matching over 8 bases. This CDR3 spans 14 amino acids. The germline V gene has CDR1 MNHNS and CDR2 SASEGT. V trimming: 8 bases; J trimming: 3 bases; junction bases outside the gene matches: 9. CDR3 nucleotides: TGTGCCAGCTCCCGGACAGGGCCTGGCTACGAGCAGTACTTC. Its translation: CASSRTGPGYEQYF.

The CDR3 bases are TGCGCCAGCAGCCGTACTTTGCGGGGGGGCTACAATGAGCAGTTCTTC. It is translated as CASSRTLRGGYNEQFF. V gene TRBV4-1 combines with J gene TRBJ2-1; TRBD2 matches at 9 bases. Germline V gene lookup returns CDR1 MGHRA and CDR2 YSYEKL. The CDR3 runs 16 residues. V dropped 4 bases and J dropped 3; count of bases not matched to a gene: 7.

V is TRBV9 and J is TRBJ1-2, with a tentative D call TRBD1 (6 bases). Trimming cost V 1 base and J 1 base, with 20 bases left between them. Germline CDR1 reads SGDLS; CDR2 reads YYNGEE. The CDR3 is 18 residues long. DNA of the CDR3: TGTGCCAGCAGCGTATACTCGACAGGCAGGTTTGGTAACTATGGCTACACCTTC. It encodes CASSVYSTGRFGNYGYTF. The entire variable domain, with the rest obtained from reference TRBV9 and TRBJ1-2, is as follows: DSGVTQTPKHLITATGQRVTLRCSPRSGDLSVYWYQQSLDQGLQFLIQYYNGEERAKGNILERFSAQQFPDLHSELNLSSLELGDSALYFCASSVYSTGRFGNYGYTFGSGTRLTVV.

The V gene is TRBV7-2, the J gene TRBJ1-1; D might be TRBD1 (5 bases). Germline V gene sequence: CDR1 SGHTA, CDR2 FQGNSA. Trimming left V 4 bases short and J 4 bases short, with 16 bases between. The CDR3 loop spans 15 amino acids. The CDR3 nucleotides read TGTGCCAGCAGCTCGGCGGGACTCAGTATCACTGAAGCTTTCTTT. As protein: CASSSAGLSITEAFF.

The chain couples TRBV11-2 to TRBJ1-1; D perhaps matches TRBD1 (5 bases). Deletions cut 5 bases from V and 5 bases from J, with 12 bases between. There are 13 residues in the CDR3. CDR1 and CDR2 from the germline V gene are SGHAT and FQNNGV. DNA of the CDR3: TGTGCCAGCAGCCCGTCTGGGGGGACTGAAGCTTTCTTT. This sequence encodes CASSPSGGTEAFF.

This chain links TRBV5-1 with TRBJ1-3; 9 bases align to TRBD1. The ends lost 1 base at V and 7 bases at J; junction bases unmatched: 6. CDR3 length equals 15 residues. Germline V lookup: CDR1 SGHRS, CDR2 YFSETQ. The DNA for the CDR3 is TGCGCCAGCAGCTTGAAGGGGGACAGGGTTAACACCATATATTTT. This encodes CASSLKGDRVNTIYF.

This clone has just a few counts. V gene TRBV6-5 combines with J gene TRBJ1-1; D gene unclear. The germline CDR1 and CDR2 sequences are MNHEY and SVGAGI. The CDR3 loop spans 13 amino acids. V lost 5 bases to trimming and J lost 1 base, with 8 bases between them. The CDR3 protein is CASSRTANTEAFF. The CDR3 DNA reads TGTGCCAGCAGTAGAACAGCGAACACTGAAGCTTTCTTT.

The chain links TRBV6-4 to TRBJ2-2; perhaps TRBD1 as D (7 bases). CDR1 MRHNA and CDR2 SNTAGT come from the germline V gene. The CDR3 totals 14 residues. V lost 7 bases and J lost 2, with 11 bases in between. As DNA, the CDR3 is TGTGCCAGCACTCAGGGGGGAAACACCGGGGAGCTGTTTTTT. As protein: CASTQGGNTGELFF.

The chain combines TRBV30 with TRBJ2-2; D possibly uses TRBD1 or TRBD2 (5 bases each). V was trimmed by 0 bases and J by 2 bases, leaving 10 bases between them. Germline CDR1 is GTSNPN and CDR2 is SVGIG (reference sequence). The CDR3 consists of 15 residues. The DNA for the CDR3 is TGTGCCTGGAGTGTACGGGGCCACAACACCGGGGAGCTGTTTTTT. Its translation: CAWSVRGHNTGELFF.

The V and J genes are TRBV9 and TRBJ2-7, with 13 nucleotides matching TRBD2. Germline loops: CDR1 SGDLS, CDR2 YYNGEE. This CDR3 is 16 amino acids long. V shed 4 bases, J shed 2 bases, and the junction held 6 bases outside the gene matches. The CDR3 DNA reads TGTGCCAGCAGCCCGGAACTAGCGGGGGGGGCCTACGAGCAGTACTTC. Protein sequence: CASSPELAGGAYEQYF.

This clone was detected only once. The chain links TRBV2 to TRBJ2-2; D is undetermined. Germline V gene sequence: CDR1 SNHLY, CDR2 FYNNEI. V gave up 3 bases and J gave up 7 bases, with 12 bases separating them. This CDR3 is 14 amino acids long. DNA of the CDR3: TGTGCCAGCAGTGACCCAGACACTGGCGGGGAGCTGTTTTTT. This gives the protein CASSDPDTGGELFF.

V gene TRBV6-6 combines with J gene TRBJ1-6; D is possibly TRBD1 (5 bases). Germline CDR1 MNHNY, CDR2 SVGAGI (reference sequence). CDR3 length equals 15 residues. The V gene lost 0 bases and the J gene lost 8 bases, with 11 bases spanning the gap. This chain's CDR3 is CASSYSPGSHSPLHF. In DNA, the CDR3 is TGTGCCAGCAGTTACTCACCAGGGAGCCATTCACCCCTCCACTTT.

V is TRBV16 and J is TRBJ2-3; D uncertain. Germline V lookup: CDR1 KGHSY, CDR2 FQNENV. CDR3 length: 13 residues. With 4 bases removed from V and 3 bases from J, the gap between germline ends came to 8 bases. CDR3 coding DNA: TGTGCCAGCAGCCTAGAGATAACAGATACGCAGTATTTT. Protein sequence: CASSLEITDTQYF.

J is TRBJ2-7 and V is TRBV6-1; D not certain. CDR1 and CDR2 from the germline V gene are MNHNS and SASEGT. The CDR3 has 12 amino acids. The germline V and J ends were trimmed by 4 bases and 4 bases, with 8 bases remaining between them. CDR3 DNA: TGTGCCAGCAGTGGATGGCATTACGAGCAGTACTTC. Translated, it gives CASSGWHYEQYF.

The V and J genes are TRBV10-3 and TRBJ1-5; 7 nucleotides match TRBD1. J gave up 2 bases and V 0 bases, and 4 bases lay outside the gene matches. The CDR3 extends over 16 amino acids. Germline loops: CDR1 ENHRY, CDR2 SYGVKD. CDR3 coding DNA: TGTGCCATCAGTGAGTCGACAGGGAAGGGCAATCAGCCCCAGCATTTT. Its translation: CAISESTGKGNQPQHF.

CDR3 DNA sequence: TGTGCCAGCAGTCGCCGTCGGGCTGAAAAACTGTTTTTT. Translated: CASSRRRAEKLFF. V gene TRBV6-6 combines with J gene TRBJ1-4, with unresolved D. CDR3 length equals 13 residues. V was trimmed by 5 bases and J by 7 bases, leaving 11 bases between them. Germline lookup yields CDR1 MNHNY and CDR2 SVGAGI (reference sequence).

The rearrangement joins TRBV4-1 to TRBJ1-2; D unresolved. The germline CDR1 and CDR2 sequences are MGHRA and YSYEKL. V lost 1 base and J 4 bases, leaving 4 bases between the germline ends. The CDR3 loop spans 12 amino acids. CDR3 sequence: CASSQVGYGYTF. The CDR3 nucleotides are TGCGCCAGCAGCCAAGTTGGCTATGGCTACACCTTC.

The chain has TRBV27 and TRBJ2-7; the match to TRBD1 covers 8 bases. CDR1 and CDR2 (germline): MNHEY, SMNVEV (reference sequence). With 1 base clipped from V and 6 bases from J, the junction kept 8 bases outside the gene matches. The CDR3 length is 15 residues. The CDR3 reads CASSLLRDRRSEQYF. CDR3 in DNA: TGTGCCAGCAGTTTATTACGGGACAGGCGTAGCGAGCAGTACTTC.

This clone was found a few times. J is TRBJ2-5 and V is TRBV11-1; D is perhaps TRBD1 (6 bases). CDR3 size: 12 residues. Germline V gene lookup returns CDR1 SGHAT and CDR2 FQDESV (reference sequence). The V and J ends lost 2 bases and 5 bases respectively, with 6 bases between them. The CDR3 sequence is CASSLQGETQYF. The CDR3 nucleotides read TGTGCCAGCAGCTTACAGGGGGAGACCCAGTACTTC.

The chain employs TRBV19 and TRBJ1-5; D might be TRBD1 (6 bases). This CDR3 contains 17 residues. V was clipped by 3 bases and J by 0 bases, with 15 bases between them. Germline assignment: CDR1 LNHDA and CDR2 SQIVND (reference sequence). The CDR3 loop is CASSMRGVGTSNQPQHF. CDR3 bases: TGTGCCAGTAGTATGAGGGGGGTTGGAACTAGCAATCAGCCCCAGCATTTT. Filled out from reference TRBV19 and TRBJ1-5, the complete variable domain reads DGGITQSPKYLFRKEGQNVTLSCEQNLNHDAMYWYRQDPGQGLRLIYYSQIVNDFQKGDIAEGYSVSREKKESFPLTVTSAQKNPTAFYLCASSMRGVGTSNQPQHFGDGTRLSIL.

This clone was observed a few times. The J gene is TRBJ2-7, the V gene TRBV5-4; D gene uncertain. Germline CDR1 SGHNT, CDR2 YYREEE (reference sequence). The CDR3 runs 13 residues. V lost 4 bases and J lost 2, with 10 bases in between. The CDR3 DNA sequence: TGTGCCAGCAGCCCGTGGAACACCTACGAGCAGTACTTC. Protein sequence: CASSPWNTYEQYF.

Only a few counts were recorded for this clone. The V and J genes are TRBV10-3 and TRBJ2-1; 11 nucleotides agree with TRBD2. With V trimmed by 10 bases and J by 5 bases, 10 bases remained unmatched. Germline V gene data show CDR1 as ENHRY and CDR2 as SYGVKD. The length of the CDR3 is 15 residues. The CDR3 spells CATLRPTSGNNEQFF. Written as DNA, the CDR3 is TGTGCCACCTTACGACCGACTAGCGGGAACAATGAGCAGTTCTTC.

A single count supports this clone. V and J are TRBV13 and TRBJ2-1; no definite D call. Trimming removed 3 bases at V and 1 base at J, with 10 bases between. Germline CDR1 PRHDT, CDR2 FYEKMQ (reference sequence). The CDR3 loop spans 15 amino acids. The CDR3: CASSFFESSYNEQFF. The CDR3, as DNA: TGTGCCAGCAGCTTCTTCGAATCATCCTACAATGAGCAGTTCTTC.

This clone was observed a handful of times. The rearrangement uses TRBV5-1 and TRBJ1-2; D call uncertain. Trimming took 0 bases from V and 3 from J, leaving 9 bases between them. The germline V gene encodes CDR1 SGHRS and CDR2 YFSETQ. The CDR3 covers 14 residues. CDR3 sequence reads: CASSLGGEYYGYTF. In nucleotides, the CDR3 is TGCGCCAGCAGCTTGGGTGGGGAGTACTATGGCTACACCTTC.

This CDR3 is CASSRLANHYEQYF. For the CDR3, the DNA is TGCGCCAGCAGCCGACTAGCGAACCACTACGAGCAGTACTTC. This sequence joins TRBV5-1 and TRBJ2-7; 8 positions match TRBD2. Germline V gives CDR1 SGHRS, CDR2 YFSETQ. J lost 3 bases, V lost 4 bases, and 6 bases had no gene match. The length of the CDR3 is 14 residues.

The chain links TRBV27 to TRBJ2-1; 11 bases map to TRBD1. Germline assignment: CDR1 MNHEY and CDR2 SMNVEV (reference sequence). The V segment lost 6 bases and the J segment 3 bases; nucleotides outside the gene matches: 4. The CDR3 is 15 residues long. Here the CDR3 DNA reads TGTGCCAGCAGATTGGGGACAGGGGGCTACAATGAGCAGTTCTTC. Amino acid sequence: CASRLGTGGYNEQFF.

The chain recombines TRBV7-6 with TRBJ1-5, with TRBD1 identical over 9 bases. Germline loops: CDR1 SGHVS, CDR2 FNYEAQ. This CDR3 has 15 amino acids. V trimming: 5 bases; J trimming: 7 bases; junction bases outside the gene matches: 9. The CDR3 DNA sequence: TGTGCCAGCAGCGCAGTCCCGGGACAGGGACAGCCCCAGCATTTT. Residues: CASSAVPGQGQPQHF.